The source of this T cell receptor (beta chain) is a study of OX40 agonist ivuxolimab in advanced cancers. Background on the study: The patients' treatment was ivuxolimab, an agonistic anti-OX40 (CD134) antibody. Three patients got partial responses; one had hepatocellular carcinoma and two had cutaneous melanoma.

This CDR3 spans 16 amino acids. V lost 5 bases to trimming and J lost 2 bases, with 17 bases between them. Germline CDR1 SEHNR, CDR2 FQNEAQ (reference sequence). The study sampled blood at baseline, cycle 4 day 1, and cycle 7 day 1. Generated by immunoSEQ multiplex PCR, the TCRdb table keeps only in-frame clones and is missing some. The sample has 77,000 or so clones; 85% to 95% are singletons. The chain carries TRBV7-9 and TRBJ2-3; possibly TRBD1 for D (6 bases). The sequenced sample was CD4+ or CD8+ T cells sorted from blood, obtained in a trial of the OX40 agonist ivuxolimab. The sequence came from an adult with an advanced solid tumor such as melanoma, head and neck, liver or kidney cancer. For the CDR3, the DNA is TGTGCCAGCAGCGCTTCTCCCGACAGGCTCACAGATACGCAGTATTTT. Its translation: CASSASPDRLTDTQYF.